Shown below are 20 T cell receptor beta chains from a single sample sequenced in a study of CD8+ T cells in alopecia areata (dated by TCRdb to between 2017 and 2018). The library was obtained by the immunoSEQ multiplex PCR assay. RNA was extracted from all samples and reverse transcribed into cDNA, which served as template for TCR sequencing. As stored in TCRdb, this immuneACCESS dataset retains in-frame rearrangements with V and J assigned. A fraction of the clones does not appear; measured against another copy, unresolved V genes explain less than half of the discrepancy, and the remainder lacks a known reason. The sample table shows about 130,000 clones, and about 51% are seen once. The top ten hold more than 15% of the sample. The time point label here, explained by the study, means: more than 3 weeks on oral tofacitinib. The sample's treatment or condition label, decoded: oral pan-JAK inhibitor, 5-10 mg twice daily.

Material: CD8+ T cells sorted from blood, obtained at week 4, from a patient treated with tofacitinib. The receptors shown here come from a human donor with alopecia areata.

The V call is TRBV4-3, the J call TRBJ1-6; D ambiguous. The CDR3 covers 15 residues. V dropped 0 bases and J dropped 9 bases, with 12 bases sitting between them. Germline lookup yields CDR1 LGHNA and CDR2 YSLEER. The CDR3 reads CASSQDGSALSPLHF. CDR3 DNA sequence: TGCGCCAGCAGCCAAGATGGTTCGGCCCTTTCACCCCTCCACTTT.

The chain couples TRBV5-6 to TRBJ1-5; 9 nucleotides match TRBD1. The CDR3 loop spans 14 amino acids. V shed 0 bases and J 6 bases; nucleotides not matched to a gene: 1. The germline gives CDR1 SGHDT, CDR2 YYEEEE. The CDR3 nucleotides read TGTGCCAGCAGCTTGGGGACAGGGGTTCAGCCCCAGCATTTT. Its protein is CASSLGTGVQPQHF.

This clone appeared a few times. This CDR3 is CASSQLADGSEQYF. Here the CDR3 DNA reads TGTGCCAGCAGCCAACTAGCGGACGGGTCCGAGCAGTACTTC. The gene calls are TRBV13 and TRBJ2-7; 8 bases fit TRBD2. V was pared by 5 bases and J by 6 bases, with 9 bases of the junction left unmatched. The CDR3 runs to 14 residues. Germline V lookup: CDR1 PRHDT, CDR2 FYEKMQ (reference sequence).

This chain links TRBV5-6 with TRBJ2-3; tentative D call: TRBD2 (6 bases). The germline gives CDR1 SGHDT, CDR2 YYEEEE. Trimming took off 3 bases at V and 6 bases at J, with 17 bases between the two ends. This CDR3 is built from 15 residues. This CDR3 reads CASSYGTLGRDTQYF. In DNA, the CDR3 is TGTGCCAGCAGCTATGGGACCCTTGGGAGGGATACGCAGTATTTT.

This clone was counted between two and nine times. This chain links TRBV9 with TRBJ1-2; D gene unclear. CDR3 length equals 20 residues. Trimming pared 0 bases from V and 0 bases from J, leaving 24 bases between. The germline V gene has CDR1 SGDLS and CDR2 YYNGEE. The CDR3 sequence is CASSVAPAVEGRLPNYGYTF. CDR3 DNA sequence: TGTGCCAGCAGCGTAGCCCCGGCTGTAGAGGGAAGACTACCTAACTATGGCTACACCTTC.

For the CDR3, the DNA is TGTGCCAGCAGCTTACCCACTATGAACACTGAAGCTTTCTTT. Protein: CASSLPTMNTEAFF. The rearrangement uses TRBV13 and TRBJ1-1; D is unresolved. This CDR3 has 14 residues. Germline CDR1 PRHDT, CDR2 FYEKMQ (reference sequence). V was trimmed by 2 bases and J by 0 bases, leaving 7 bases between them.

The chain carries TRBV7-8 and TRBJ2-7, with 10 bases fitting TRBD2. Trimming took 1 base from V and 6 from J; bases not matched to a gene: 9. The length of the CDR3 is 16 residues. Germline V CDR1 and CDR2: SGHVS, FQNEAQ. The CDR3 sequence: CASSLDLVGLASEQYF. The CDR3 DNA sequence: TGTGCCAGCAGCTTAGATCTAGTGGGACTAGCGAGCGAGCAGTACTTC.

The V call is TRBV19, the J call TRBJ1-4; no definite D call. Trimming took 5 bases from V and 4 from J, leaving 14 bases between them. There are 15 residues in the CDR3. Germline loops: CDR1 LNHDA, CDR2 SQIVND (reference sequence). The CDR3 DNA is TGTGCCAGTAGTCTACAGTCTCCGAATAATGAAAAACTGTTTTTT. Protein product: CASSLQSPNNEKLFF.

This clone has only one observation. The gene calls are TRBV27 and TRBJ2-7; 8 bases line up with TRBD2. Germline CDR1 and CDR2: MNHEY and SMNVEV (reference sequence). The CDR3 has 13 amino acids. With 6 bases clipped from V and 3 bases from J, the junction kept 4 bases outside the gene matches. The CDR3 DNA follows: TGTGCCAGCAGGCGGGGGGTTCTCTACGAGCAGTACTTC. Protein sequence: CASRRGVLYEQYF.

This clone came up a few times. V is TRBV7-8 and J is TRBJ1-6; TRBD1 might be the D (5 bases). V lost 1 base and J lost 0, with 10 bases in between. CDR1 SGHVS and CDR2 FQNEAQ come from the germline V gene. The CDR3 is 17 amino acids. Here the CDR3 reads CASSLVGDPSYNSPLHF. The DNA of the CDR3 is TGTGCCAGCAGCTTAGTAGGGGATCCCTCCTATAATTCACCCCTCCACTTT.

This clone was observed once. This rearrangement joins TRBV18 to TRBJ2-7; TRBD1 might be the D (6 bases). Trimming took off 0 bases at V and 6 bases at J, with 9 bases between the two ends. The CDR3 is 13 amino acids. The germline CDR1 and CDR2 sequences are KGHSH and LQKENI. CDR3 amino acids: CASSPPQGREQYF. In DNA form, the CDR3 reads TGTGCCAGCTCACCACCGCAGGGGCGCGAGCAGTACTTC. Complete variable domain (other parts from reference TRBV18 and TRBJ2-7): NAGVMQNPRHLVRRRGQEARLRCSPMKGHSHVYWYRQLPEEGLKFMVYLQKENIIDESGMPKERFSAEFPKEGPSILRIQQVVRGDSAAYFCASSPPQGREQYFGPGTRLTVT.

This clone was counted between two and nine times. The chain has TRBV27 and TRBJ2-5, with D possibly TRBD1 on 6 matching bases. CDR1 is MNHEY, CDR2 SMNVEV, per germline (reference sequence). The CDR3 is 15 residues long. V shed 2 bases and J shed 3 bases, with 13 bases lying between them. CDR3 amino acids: CASSLTRGSKETQYF. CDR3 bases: TGTGCCAGCAGTTTAACAAGGGGGAGTAAAGAGACCCAGTACTTC.

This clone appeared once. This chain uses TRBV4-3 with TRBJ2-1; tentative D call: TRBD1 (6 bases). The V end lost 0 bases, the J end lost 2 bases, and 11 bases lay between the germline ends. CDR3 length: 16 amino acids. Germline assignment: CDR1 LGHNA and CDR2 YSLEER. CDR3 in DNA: TGCGCCAGCAGCCAAGATCGGGACAAGACCTACAATGAGCAGTTCTTC. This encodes CASSQDRDKTYNEQFF.

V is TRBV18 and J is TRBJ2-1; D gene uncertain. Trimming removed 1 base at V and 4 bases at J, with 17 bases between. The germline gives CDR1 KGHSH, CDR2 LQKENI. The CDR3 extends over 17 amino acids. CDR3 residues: CASSPRERVVIYNEQFF. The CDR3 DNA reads TGTGCCAGCTCACCACGAGAAAGGGTCGTAATTTACAATGAGCAGTTCTTC.

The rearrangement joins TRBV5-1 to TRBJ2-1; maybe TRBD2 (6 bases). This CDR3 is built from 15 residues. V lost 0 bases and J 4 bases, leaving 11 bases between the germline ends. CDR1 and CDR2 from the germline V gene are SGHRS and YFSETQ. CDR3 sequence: CASSLVGGTYNEQFF. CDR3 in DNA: TGCGCCAGCAGCTTGGTGGGGGGAACATACAATGAGCAGTTCTTC.

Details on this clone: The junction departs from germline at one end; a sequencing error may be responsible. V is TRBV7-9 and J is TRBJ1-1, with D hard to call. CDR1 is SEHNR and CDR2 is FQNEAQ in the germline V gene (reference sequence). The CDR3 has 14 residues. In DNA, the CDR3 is TGTGCCAGCAGCGGGAGTGGGATTTGGACTGAAACTTTCTTT. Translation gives CASSGSGIWTETFF.

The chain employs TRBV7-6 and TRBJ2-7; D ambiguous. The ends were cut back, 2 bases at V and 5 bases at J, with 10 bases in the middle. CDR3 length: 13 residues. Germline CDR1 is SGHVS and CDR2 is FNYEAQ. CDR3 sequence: CASSLSIRHEQYF. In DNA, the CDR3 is TGTGCCAGCAGCTTAAGTATTAGGCACGAGCAGTACTTC.

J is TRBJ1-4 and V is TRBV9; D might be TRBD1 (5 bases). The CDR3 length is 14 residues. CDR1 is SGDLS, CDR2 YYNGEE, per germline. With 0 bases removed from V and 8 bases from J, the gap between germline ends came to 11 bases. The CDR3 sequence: CASSVGDGVEKLFF. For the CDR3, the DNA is TGTGCCAGCAGCGTAGGGGACGGGGTAGAAAAACTGTTTTTT. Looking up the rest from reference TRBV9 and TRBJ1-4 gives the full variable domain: DSGVTQTPKHLITATGQRVTLRCSPRSGDLSVYWYQQSLDQGLQFLIQYYNGEERAKGNILERFSAQQFPDLHSELNLSSLELGDSALYFCASSVGDGVEKLFFGSGTQLSVL.

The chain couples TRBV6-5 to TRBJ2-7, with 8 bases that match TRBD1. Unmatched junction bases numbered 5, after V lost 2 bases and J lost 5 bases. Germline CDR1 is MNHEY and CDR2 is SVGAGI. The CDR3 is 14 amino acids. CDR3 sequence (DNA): TGTGCCAGCAGTTACGCGGAACAGGGGGACGAGCAGTACTTC. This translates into CASSYAEQGDEQYF.

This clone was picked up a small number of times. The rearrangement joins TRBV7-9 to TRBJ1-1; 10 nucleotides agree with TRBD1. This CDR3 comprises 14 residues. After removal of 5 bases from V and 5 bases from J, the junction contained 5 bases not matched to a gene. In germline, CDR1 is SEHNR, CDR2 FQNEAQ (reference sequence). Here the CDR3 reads CASSQTGGSTEAFF. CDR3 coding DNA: TGTGCCAGCAGCCAGACAGGGGGCTCTACTGAAGCTTTCTTT. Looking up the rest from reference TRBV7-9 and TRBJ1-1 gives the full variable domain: DTGVSQNPRHKITKRGQNVTFRCDPISEHNRLYWYRQTLGQGPEFLTYFQNEAQLEKSRLLSDRFSAERPKGSFSTLEIQRTEQGDSAMYLCASSQTGGSTEAFFGQGTRLTVV.